This TCR beta chain originates from a study of T cell clonotyping in hematopoietic cell transplantation. Trimming took off 5 bases at V and 3 bases at J, with 5 bases between the two ends. The CDR3 has 11 amino acids. Germline lookup yields CDR1 SGHTA and CDR2 FQGTGA. Repertoires were generated with immunoSEQ multiplex PCR, while TCRdb's copy carries only in-frame clones and drops some. The sample has roughly 3,000 clones; roughly 79% are singletons. This sequence joins TRBV7-3 and TRBJ2-7; D is uncertain. The sample was peripheral blood mononuclear cells, taken 30 days after allogeneic stem cell transplant. The clonotype originates from a male patient between 60 and 69 years old who had an allogeneic stem cell transplant, so T cells may come from the graft donor. Some clones in this sample may be carry-over from other donors' samples. Written as DNA, the CDR3 is TGTGCCAGCAGCCAGCACTACGAGCAGTACTTC. Translating gives CASSQHYEQYF.